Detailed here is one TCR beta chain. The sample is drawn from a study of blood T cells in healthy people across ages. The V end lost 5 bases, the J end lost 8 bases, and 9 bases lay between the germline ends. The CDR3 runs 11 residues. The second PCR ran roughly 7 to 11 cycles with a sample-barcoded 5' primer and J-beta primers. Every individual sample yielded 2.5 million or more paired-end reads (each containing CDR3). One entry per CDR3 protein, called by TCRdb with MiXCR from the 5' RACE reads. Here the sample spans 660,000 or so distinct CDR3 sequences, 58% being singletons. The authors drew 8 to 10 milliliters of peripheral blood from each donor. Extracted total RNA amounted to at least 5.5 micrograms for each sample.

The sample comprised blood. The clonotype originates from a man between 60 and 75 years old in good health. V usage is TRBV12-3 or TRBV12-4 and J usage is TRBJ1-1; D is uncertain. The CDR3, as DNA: TGTGCCAGCAGTAGTACGCGAGAAGCTTTCTTT. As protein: CASSSTREAFF.